Listed below are T cell receptor beta chains from one sample, sequenced in a study of PD-L1 blockade in urothelial cancer. Only in-frame clones appear in the TCRdb table, and some are missing; sequencing was by immunoSEQ multiplex PCR. The repertoire holds roughly 100,000 clones, with around four fifths as singletons. The sample was PBMCs, taken around atezolizumab (anti-PD-L1) treatment. These receptors originate from a man between 65 and 85 years old with urothelial cancer. The CDR3 runs from the conserved cysteine through the conserved F or W. D genes are given only for firm matches. For some rows the clone size is stated as once, few or many, or as a class when expanded; others skip it.

j_call d_call v_call clone_size cdr3_length cdr3_aa cdr3_nt
TRBJ2-3 TRBD2 TRBV7-2 . 15 CASSPPGRGTDTQYF TGTGCCAGCAGCCCCCCCGGGCGGGGGACAGATACGCAGTATTTT
TRBJ1-2 . TRBV4-3 . 14 CASSPRADGGGYTF TGCGCCAGCAGCCCGAGGGCGGACGGAGGGGGCTACACCTTC
TRBJ1-1 TRBD1 TRBV19 . 16 CASSFQTGVSNTEAFF TGTGCCAGTAGTTTCCAGACAGGGGTCTCGAACACTGAAGCTTTCTTT
TRBJ1-6 . TRBV5-1 many 14 CASSPRAENSPLHF TGCGCCAGCAGCCCGAGGGCAGAGAATTCACCCCTCCACTTT
TRBJ2-1 . TRBV7-2 . 16 CASSQDTPGAYNEQFF TGTGCCAGCAGCCAGGACACCCCGGGGGCCTACAATGAGCAGTTCTTC
TRBJ1-2 TRBD1 TRBV2 . 14 CASSEGRTGGGYTF TGTGCCAGCAGTGAAGGAAGGACAGGGGGCGGCTACACCTTC
TRBJ2-5 TRBD2 TRBV7-9 few 15 CASSLGGAAQETQYF TGTGCCAGCAGCTTGGGAGGGGCAGCGCAAGAGACCCAGTACTTC
TRBJ2-3 TRBD1 TRBV10-3 . 13 CAISDTGQRKQYF TGTGCCATCAGTGACACGGGACAGAGGAAGCAGTATTTT
TRBJ1-1 TRBD1 TRBV11-2 once 14 CASSTQGADTEAFF TGTGCCAGCAGCACCCAGGGGGCCGACACTGAAGCTTTCTTT
TRBJ2-7 TRBD2 TRBV6-5 . 16 CASSSDGTSGFYEQYF TGTGCCAGCAGTTCCGACGGGACTAGCGGATTCTACGAGCAGTACTTC
TRBJ2-2 TRBD1 TRBV29-1 . 14 CSVDGQGVTGELFF TGCAGCGTTGACGGCCAGGGGGTGACCGGGGAGCTGTTTTTT
TRBJ2-1 TRBD2 TRBV30 . 14 CAWRRAGVHNEQFF TGTGCCTGGAGAAGAGCGGGAGTACACAATGAGCAGTTCTTC
TRBJ1-1 . TRBV5-4 . 15 CASSSFRGGGTEAFF TGTGCCAGCAGCTCTTTTAGGGGGGGCGGGACTGAAGCTTTCTTT
TRBJ1-1 . TRBV19 . 17 CASSPLGAGGMNTEAFF TGTGCCAGTTCGCCCCTGGGGGCGGGGGGTATGAACACTGAAGCTTTCTTT
TRBJ2-5 TRBD2 TRBV5-5 . 16 CASSLLAGVDQETQYF TGTGCCAGCAGCTTATTAGCGGGGGTCGACCAAGAGACCCAGTACTTC
TRBJ1-2 . TRBV6-1 . 11 CATGGALGYTF TGTGCCACCGGGGGGGCGCTTGGCTACACCTTC
TRBJ2-5 . TRBV18 . 15 CASSPPLGVQETQYF TGTGCCAGCTCACCACCGTTAGGGGTTCAAGAGACCCAGTACTTC
TRBJ2-1 TRBD2 TRBV6-1 . 16 CASSKGLAAAYNEQFF TGTGCCAGCAGTAAAGGACTAGCGGCTGCCTACAATGAGCAGTTCTTC
TRBJ1-1 . TRBV10-3 once 13 CARSREKNTEAFF TGTGCCAGGTCGCGGGAGAAAAACACTGAAGCTTTCTTT
TRBJ1-3 . TRBV19 few 14 CASRMAFSGNTIYF TGTGCCAGTAGAATGGCCTTCTCTGGAAACACCATATATTTT
TRBJ1-2 TRBD1 TRBV6-1 . 14 CASRRDRGGYGYTF TGTGCCAGCAGGCGGGACAGGGGCGGCTATGGCTACACCTTC
TRBJ1-1 . TRBV7-6 . 17 CASSLAAGFYMDTEAFF TGTGCCAGCAGCTTAGCGGCGGGATTTTATATGGACACTGAAGCTTTCTTT
TRBJ1-4 . TRBV4-2 . 15 CASNPKRVSNEKLFF TGTGCCAGCAACCCGAAGAGGGTATCTAATGAAAAACTGTTTTTT
TRBJ1-4 . TRBV5-1 . 16 CASSLGSALANEKLFF TGCGCCAGCAGCTTAGGCAGCGCCTTGGCTAATGAAAAACTGTTTTTT
TRBJ1-1 . TRBV30 . 13 CAWRNRVYTEAFF TGTGCCTGGAGAAACAGGGTGTATACTGAAGCTTTCTTT
TRBJ1-2 . TRBV5-1 . 12 CASSTESVGYTF TGCGCCAGCAGCACCGAGAGCGTCGGCTACACCTTC
TRBJ2-7 . TRBV6-5 . 15 CASSSQREILDEQYF TGTGCCAGCAGCTCCCAACGGGAGATCTTGGACGAGCAGTACTTC
TRBJ1-3 TRBD1 TRBV4-2 . 15 CASSQGQGPGNTIYF TGTGCCAGCAGCCAAGGACAGGGGCCAGGAAACACCATATATTTT
TRBJ2-5 . TRBV12-5 . 14 CASVPDTYQETQYF TGTGCTAGTGTACCGGACACATACCAAGAGACCCAGTACTTC
TRBJ2-1 TRBD2 TRBV19 . 17 CASSIEIWSSGRNEQFF TGTGCCAGTAGTATAGAAATTTGGTCTAGCGGGAGAAATGAGCAGTTCTTC
TRBJ2-6 TRBD2 TRBV5-4 once 18 CASSQEPSGRSGANVLTF TGTGCCAGCAGCCAAGAACCTAGCGGGAGAAGTGGGGCCAACGTCCTGACTTTC
TRBJ1-2 . TRBV6-6 . 12 CASSSQLGSYTF TGTGCCAGCAGTTCCCAGCTAGGTAGCTACACCTTC
TRBJ2-2 TRBD2 TRBV9 . 16 CASSVATSGNTGELFF TGTGCCAGCAGCGTAGCTACTAGCGGAAACACCGGGGAGCTGTTTTTT
TRBJ2-2 TRBD2 TRBV5-1 . 17 CASSSAPSGSSAGELFF TGCGCCAGCAGCTCGGCCCCTAGCGGGTCCTCGGCTGGGGAGCTGTTTTTT
TRBJ2-5 . TRBV11-3 . 13 CASSPTTQGTQYF TGTGCCAGCAGCCCTACTACCCAGGGGACCCAGTACTTC
TRBJ1-3 TRBD1 TRBV25-1 once 17 CASSAGQGTSSGNTIYF TGTGCCAGCAGTGCGGGACAGGGGACTTCCTCTGGAAACACCATATATTTT
TRBJ2-1 . TRBV29-1 . 14 CSSKPGTGGDEQFF TGCAGCTCAAAACCCGGGACGGGGGGCGATGAGCAGTTCTTC
TRBJ2-2 TRBD2 TRBV7-6 . 19 CASSSPGGSGGGDTGELFF TGTGCCAGCAGCTCGCCGGGGGGTAGCGGGGGAGGTGACACCGGGGAGCTGTTTTTT
TRBJ2-3 TRBD2 TRBV7-3 once 16 CASSSSPAGGTDTQYF TGTGCCAGCAGCTCATCCCCGGCGGGGGGAACAGATACGCAGTATTTT
TRBJ2-7 TRBD2 TRBV27 . 17 CASSPGLAGGRPGEQYF TGTGCCAGCAGTCCGGGACTAGCGGGAGGGAGGCCGGGGGAGCAGTACTTC
TRBJ2-2 . TRBV14 . 14 CASSPRAHTGELFF TGTGCCAGCAGCCCCAGGGCCCACACCGGGGAGCTGTTTTTT
TRBJ2-1 TRBD2 TRBV7-3 . 15 CASSFRLAGIEEQFF TGTGCCAGCAGCTTTCGACTAGCGGGGATTGAGGAGCAGTTCTTC
TRBJ1-5 . TRBV28 . 12 CASIGSNQPQHF TGTGCCAGCATTGGCAGCAATCAGCCCCAGCATTTT
TRBJ1-1 . TRBV11-2 . 13 CASRNLVGGKAFF TGTGCCAGCCGAAACTTAGTGGGGGGGAAAGCTTTCTTT
TRBJ2-3 . TRBV5-1 many 15 CASSFDLTSTDTQYF TGCGCCAGCAGCTTTGACTTAACTAGCACAGATACGCAGTATTTT
TRBJ1-3 TRBD1 TRBV4-2 . 17 CASSQPRQGRSGNTIYF TGTGCCAGCAGCCAGCCCAGACAGGGACGCTCTGGAAACACCATATATTTT
TRBJ1-1 TRBD1 TRBV2 few 15 CASSEDRGGGTEAFF TGTGCCAGCAGTGAAGACAGGGGAGGTGGCACTGAAGCTTTCTTT
TRBJ2-7 TRBD1 TRBV29-1 . 12 CSVRTGSYEQYF TGCAGCGTTCGGACAGGCTCCTACGAGCAGTACTTC
TRBJ1-2 TRBD1 TRBV18 . 16 CASSPRVAQGAEGYTF TGTGCCAGCTCACCACGGGTTGCACAGGGGGCGGAGGGCTACACCTTC
TRBJ1-5 . TRBV5-5 once 17 CASSLGGGGSSNQPQHF TGTGCCAGCAGCTTGGGGGGGGGCGGAAGTAGCAATCAGCCCCAGCATTTT
TRBJ1-1 TRBD1 TRBV28 . 15 CASSSTDTGGTEAFF TGTGCCAGCAGTTCTACCGATACAGGGGGGACTGAAGCTTTCTTT
TRBJ2-6 TRBD1 TRBV11-3 . 18 CASNLDRGPRSGANVLTF TGTGCCAGCAACCTAGACAGGGGACCCCGCTCTGGGGCCAACGTCCTGACTTTC